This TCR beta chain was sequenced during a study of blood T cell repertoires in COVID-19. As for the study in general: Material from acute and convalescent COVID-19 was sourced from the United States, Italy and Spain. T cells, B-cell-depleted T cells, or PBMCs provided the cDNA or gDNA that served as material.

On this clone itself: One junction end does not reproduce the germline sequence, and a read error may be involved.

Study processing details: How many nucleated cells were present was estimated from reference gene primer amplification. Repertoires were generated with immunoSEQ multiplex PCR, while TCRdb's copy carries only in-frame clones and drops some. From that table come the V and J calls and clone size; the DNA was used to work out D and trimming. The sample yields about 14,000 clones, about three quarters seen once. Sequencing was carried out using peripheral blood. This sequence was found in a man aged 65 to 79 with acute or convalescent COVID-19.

CDR3 nucleotide sequence: TGCAGCGCCCTCCATGACAGCTCAATCTTCTTC. It encodes CSALHDSSIFF. The V and J genes are TRBV29-1 and TRBJ1-2; the D gene is possibly TRBD1 (5 bases). CDR3 length: 11 residues. Germline assignment: CDR1 SQVTM and CDR2 ANQGSEA.